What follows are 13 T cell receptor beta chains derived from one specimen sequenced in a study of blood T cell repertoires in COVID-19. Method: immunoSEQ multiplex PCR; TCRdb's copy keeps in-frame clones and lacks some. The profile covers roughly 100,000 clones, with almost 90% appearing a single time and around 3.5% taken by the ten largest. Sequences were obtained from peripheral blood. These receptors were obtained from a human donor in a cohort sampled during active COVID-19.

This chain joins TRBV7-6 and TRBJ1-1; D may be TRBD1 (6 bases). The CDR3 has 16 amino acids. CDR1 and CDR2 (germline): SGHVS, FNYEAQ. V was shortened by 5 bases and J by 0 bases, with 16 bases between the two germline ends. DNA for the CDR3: TGTGCCAGCAGCCGCGAATCCGACAGGATGAACACTGAAGCTTTCTTT. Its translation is CASSRESDRMNTEAFF.

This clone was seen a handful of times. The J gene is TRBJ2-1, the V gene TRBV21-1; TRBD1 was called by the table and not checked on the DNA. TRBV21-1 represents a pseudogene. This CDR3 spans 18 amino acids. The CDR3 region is CASSKGVCHRGPYNEQFF. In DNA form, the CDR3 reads TGTGCCAGCAGCAAAGGCGTCTGTCACAGGGGACCCTACAATGAGCAGTTCTTC.

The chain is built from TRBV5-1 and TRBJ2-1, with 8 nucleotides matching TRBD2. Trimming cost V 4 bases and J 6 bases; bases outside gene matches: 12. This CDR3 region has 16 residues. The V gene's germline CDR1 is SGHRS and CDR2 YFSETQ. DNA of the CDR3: TGCGCCAGCAGCCTTACCGGGGGGGCCATAACCAATGAGCAGTTCTTC. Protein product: CASSLTGGAITNEQFF.

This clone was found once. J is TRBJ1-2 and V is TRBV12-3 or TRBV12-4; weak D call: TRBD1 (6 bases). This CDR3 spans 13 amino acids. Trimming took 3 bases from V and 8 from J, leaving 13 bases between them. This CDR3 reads CASSFGDTKGYTF. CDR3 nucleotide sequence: TGTGCCAGCAGTTTTGGGGACACCAAGGGCTACACCTTC.

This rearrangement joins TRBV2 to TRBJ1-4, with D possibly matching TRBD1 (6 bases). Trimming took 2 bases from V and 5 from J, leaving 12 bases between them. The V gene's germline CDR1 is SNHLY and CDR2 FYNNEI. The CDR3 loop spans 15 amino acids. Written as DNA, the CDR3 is TGTGCCAGCAGTGAAAATCCAGGGGAGAATGAAAAACTGTTTTTT. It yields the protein CASSENPGENEKLFF.

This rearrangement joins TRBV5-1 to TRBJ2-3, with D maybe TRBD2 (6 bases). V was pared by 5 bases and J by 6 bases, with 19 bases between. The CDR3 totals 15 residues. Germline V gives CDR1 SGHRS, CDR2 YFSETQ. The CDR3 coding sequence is TGCGCCAGCAGTCAACGGGAGCCAAGGGTTGATACGCAGTATTTT. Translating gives CASSQREPRVDTQYF.

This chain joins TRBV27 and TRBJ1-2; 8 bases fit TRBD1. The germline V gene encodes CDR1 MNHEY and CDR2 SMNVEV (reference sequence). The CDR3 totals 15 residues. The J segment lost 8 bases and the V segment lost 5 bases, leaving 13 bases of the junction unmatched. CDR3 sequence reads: CASSPTGTGRAGYTF. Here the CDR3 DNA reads TGTGCCAGCAGTCCCACCGGGACAGGACGAGCGGGCTACACCTTC.

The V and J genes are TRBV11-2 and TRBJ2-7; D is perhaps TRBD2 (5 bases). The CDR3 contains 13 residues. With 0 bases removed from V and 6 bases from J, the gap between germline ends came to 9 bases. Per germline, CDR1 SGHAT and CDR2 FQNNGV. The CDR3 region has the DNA TGTGCCAGCAGCTTAGAGCCGGGAAGCGAGCAGTACTTC. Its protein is CASSLEPGSEQYF. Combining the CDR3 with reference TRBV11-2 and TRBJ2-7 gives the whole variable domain EAGVAQSPRYKIIEKRQSVAFWCNPISGHATLYWYQQILGQGPKLLIQFQNNGVVDDSQLPKDRFSAERLKGVDSTLKIQPAKLEDSAVYLCASSLEPGSEQYFGPGTRLTVT.

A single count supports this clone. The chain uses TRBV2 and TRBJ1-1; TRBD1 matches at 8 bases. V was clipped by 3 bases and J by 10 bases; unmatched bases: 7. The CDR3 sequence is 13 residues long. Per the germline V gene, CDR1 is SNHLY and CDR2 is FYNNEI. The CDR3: CASSESVQGGAFF. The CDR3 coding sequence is TGTGCCAGCAGTGAGAGCGTACAGGGGGGAGCTTTCTTT.

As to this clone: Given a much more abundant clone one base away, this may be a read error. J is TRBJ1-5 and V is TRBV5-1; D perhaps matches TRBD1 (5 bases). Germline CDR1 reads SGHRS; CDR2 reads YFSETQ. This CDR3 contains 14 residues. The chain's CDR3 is CARSLGGGNQPQHF. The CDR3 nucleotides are TGCGCCCGCAGCCTGGGGGGGGGCAATCAGCCCCAGCATTTT.

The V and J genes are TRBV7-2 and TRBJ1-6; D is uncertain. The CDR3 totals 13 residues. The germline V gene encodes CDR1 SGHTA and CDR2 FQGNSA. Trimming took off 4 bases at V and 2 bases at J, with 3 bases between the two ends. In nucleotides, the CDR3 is TGTGCCAGCAGCTCGGCCTATAATTCACCCCTCCACTTT. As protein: CASSSAYNSPLHF.

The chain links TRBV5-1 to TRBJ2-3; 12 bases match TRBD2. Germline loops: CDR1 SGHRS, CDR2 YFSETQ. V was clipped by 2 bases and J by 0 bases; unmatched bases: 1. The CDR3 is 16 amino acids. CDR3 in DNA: TGCGCCAGCAGCTTACTAGCGGGGGGTAGCACAGATACGCAGTATTTT. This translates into CASSLLAGGSTDTQYF.

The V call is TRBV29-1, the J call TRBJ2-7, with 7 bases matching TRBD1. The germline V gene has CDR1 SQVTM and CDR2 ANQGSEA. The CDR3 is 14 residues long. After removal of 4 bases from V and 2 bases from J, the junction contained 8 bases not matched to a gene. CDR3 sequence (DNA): TGCAGCGTTGTGAGACAGGGACCGCCCTACGAGCAGTACTTC. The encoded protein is CSVVRQGPPYEQYF.